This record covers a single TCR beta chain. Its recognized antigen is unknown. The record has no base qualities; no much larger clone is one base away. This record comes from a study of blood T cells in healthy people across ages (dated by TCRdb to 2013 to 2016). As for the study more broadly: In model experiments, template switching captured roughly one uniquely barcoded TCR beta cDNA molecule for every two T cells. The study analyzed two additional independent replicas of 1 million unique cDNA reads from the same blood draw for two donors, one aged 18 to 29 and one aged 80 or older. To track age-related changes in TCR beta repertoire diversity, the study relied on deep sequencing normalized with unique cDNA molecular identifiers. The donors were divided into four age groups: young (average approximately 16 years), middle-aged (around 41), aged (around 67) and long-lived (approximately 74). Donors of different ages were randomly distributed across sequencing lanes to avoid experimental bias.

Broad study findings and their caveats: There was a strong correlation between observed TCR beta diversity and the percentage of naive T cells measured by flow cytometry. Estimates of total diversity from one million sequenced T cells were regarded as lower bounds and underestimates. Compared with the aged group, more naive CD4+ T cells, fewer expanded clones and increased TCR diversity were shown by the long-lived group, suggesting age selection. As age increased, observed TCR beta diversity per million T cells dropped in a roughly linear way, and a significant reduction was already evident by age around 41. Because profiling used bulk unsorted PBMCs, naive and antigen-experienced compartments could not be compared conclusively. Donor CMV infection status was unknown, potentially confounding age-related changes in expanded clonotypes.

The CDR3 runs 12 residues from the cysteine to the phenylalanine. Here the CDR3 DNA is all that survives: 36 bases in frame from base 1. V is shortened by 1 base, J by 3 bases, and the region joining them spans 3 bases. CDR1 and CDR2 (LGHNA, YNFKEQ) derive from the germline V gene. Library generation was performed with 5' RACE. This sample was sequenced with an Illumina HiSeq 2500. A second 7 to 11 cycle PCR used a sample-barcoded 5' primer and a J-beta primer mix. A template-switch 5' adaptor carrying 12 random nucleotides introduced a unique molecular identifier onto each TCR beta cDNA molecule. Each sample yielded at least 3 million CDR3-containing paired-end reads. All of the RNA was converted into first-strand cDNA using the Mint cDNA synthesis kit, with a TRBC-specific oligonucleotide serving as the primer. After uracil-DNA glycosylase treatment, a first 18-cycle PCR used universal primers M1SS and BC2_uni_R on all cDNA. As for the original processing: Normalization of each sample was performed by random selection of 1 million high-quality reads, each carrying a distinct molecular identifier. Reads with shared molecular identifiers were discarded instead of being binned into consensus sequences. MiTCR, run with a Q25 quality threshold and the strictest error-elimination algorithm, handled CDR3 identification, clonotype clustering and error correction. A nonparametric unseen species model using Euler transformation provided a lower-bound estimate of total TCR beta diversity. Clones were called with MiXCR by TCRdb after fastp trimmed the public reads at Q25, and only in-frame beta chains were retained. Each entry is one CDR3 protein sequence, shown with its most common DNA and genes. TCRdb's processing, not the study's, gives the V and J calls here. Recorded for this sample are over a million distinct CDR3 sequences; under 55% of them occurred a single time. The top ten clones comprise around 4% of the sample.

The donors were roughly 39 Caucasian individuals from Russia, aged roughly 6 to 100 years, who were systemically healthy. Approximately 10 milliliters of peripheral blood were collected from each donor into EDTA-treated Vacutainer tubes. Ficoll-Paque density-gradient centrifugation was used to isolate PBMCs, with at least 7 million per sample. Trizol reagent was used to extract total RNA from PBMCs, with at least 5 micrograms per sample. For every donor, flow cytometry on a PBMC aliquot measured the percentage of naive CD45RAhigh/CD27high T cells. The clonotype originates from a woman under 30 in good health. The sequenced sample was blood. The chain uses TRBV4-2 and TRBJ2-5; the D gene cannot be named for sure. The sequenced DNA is TGTGCCAGCAGCCAAGCGGAAGAGACCCAGTACTTC. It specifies CASSQAEETQYF.